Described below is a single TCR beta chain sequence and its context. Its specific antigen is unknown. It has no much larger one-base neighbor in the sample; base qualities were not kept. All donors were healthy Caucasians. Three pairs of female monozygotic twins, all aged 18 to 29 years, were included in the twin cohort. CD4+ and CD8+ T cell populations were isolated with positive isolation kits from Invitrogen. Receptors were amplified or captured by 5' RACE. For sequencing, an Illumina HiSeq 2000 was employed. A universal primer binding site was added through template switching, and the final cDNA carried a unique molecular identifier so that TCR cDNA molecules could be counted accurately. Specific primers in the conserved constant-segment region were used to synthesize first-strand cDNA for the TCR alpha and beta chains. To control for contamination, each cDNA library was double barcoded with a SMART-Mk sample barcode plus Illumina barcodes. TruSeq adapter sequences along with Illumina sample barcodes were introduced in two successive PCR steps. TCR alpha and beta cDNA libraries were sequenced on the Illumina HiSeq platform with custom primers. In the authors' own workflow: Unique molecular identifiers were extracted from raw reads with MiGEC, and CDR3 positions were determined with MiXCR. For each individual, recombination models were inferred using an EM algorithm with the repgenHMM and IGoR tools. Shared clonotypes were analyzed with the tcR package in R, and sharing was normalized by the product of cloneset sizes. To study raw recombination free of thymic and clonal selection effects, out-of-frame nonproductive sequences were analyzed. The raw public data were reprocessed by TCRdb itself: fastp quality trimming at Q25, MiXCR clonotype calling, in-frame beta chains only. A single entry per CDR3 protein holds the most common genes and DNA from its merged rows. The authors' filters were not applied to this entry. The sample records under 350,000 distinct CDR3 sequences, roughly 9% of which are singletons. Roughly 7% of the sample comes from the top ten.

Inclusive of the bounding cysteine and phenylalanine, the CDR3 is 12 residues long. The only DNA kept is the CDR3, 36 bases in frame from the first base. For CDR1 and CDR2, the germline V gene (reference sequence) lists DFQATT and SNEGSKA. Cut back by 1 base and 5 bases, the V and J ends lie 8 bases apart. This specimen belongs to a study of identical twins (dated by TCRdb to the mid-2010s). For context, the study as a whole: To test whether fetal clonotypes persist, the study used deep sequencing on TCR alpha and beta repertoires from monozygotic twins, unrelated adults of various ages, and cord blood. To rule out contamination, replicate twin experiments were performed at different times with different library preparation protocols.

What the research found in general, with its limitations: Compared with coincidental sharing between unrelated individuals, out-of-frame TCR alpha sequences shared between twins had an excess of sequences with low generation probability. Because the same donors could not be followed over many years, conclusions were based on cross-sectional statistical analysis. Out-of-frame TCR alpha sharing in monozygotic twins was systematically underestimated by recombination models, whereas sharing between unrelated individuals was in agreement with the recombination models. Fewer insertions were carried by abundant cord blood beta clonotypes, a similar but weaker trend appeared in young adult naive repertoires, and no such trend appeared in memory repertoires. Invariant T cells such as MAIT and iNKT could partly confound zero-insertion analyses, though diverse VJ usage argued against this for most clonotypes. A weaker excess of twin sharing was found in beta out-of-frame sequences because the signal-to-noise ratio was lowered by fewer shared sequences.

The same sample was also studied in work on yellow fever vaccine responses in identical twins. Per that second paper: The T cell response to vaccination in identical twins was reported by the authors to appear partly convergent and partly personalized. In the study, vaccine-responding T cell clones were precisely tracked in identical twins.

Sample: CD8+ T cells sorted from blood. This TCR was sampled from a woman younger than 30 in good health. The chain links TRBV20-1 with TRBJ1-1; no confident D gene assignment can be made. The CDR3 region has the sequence CSARVDWTEAFF. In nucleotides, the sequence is TGCAGTGCTAGAGTGGATTGGACTGAAGCTTTCTTT.